A selection of T cell receptor beta chains follows, all from one sample in a study of T cell responses to AZD1222 COVID-19 vaccine. Data came from immunoSEQ multiplex PCR; TCRdb stores just in-frame clones and leaves some out. The sample records around 160,000 clones, approximately 94% being singletons. Sequences were derived from peripheral blood, sampled on day 0 of AZD1222 vaccination. The receptors originated from an adult in good health. CDR3s include the opening cysteine and the closing phenylalanine or tryptophan. The D gene is left open where the match is weak. Only some rows state a clone size, as once, few, many or a class for expanded clones.

clone size: NA
J gene: TRBJ1-5
V gene: TRBV5-5
D gene: NA
CDR3 protein: CASSLGHSNQPQHF
CDR3 DNA: TGTGCCAGCAGCTTAGGGCATAGCAATCAGCCCCAGCATTTT

clone size: NA
J gene: TRBJ2-7
V gene: TRBV27
D gene: NA
CDR3 protein: CASSSDASTSYEQYF
CDR3 DNA: TGTGCCAGCAGTTCGGACGCTAGTACCTCCTACGAGCAGTACTTC

clone size: once
J gene: TRBJ1-1
V gene: TRBV19
D gene: NA
CDR3 protein: CASCGVGTEAFF
CDR3 DNA: TGTGCCAGCTGCGGGGTCGGCACTGAAGCTTTCTTT

clone size: NA
J gene: TRBJ1-2
V gene: TRBV27
D gene: NA
CDR3 protein: CAAADSSPNYGYTF
CDR3 DNA: TGTGCCGCGGCGGACTCTAGCCCTAACTATGGCTACACCTTC

clone size: NA
J gene: TRBJ2-7
V gene: TRBV3-1/TRBV3-2
D gene: NA
CDR3 protein: CASSPPRGYEQYF
CDR3 DNA: TGTGCCAGCAGCCCCCCAAGAGGGTACGAGCAGTACTTC

clone size: NA
J gene: TRBJ1-2
V gene: TRBV12-5
D gene: TRBD1
CDR3 protein: CASGLPADRSTF
CDR3 DNA: TGTGCTAGTGGTTTGCCCGCGGACAGGTCTACCTTC

clone size: NA
J gene: TRBJ1-5
V gene: TRBV15
D gene: TRBD1
CDR3 protein: CATSRGTGGNQPQHF
CDR3 DNA: TGTGCCACCAGCAGAGGGACAGGAGGCAATCAGCCCCAGCATTTT

clone size: NA
J gene: TRBJ1-2
V gene: TRBV28
D gene: NA
CDR3 protein: CASSFPPPYGYTF
CDR3 DNA: TGTGCCAGCAGTTTTCCCCCTCCCTATGGCTACACCTTC

clone size: NA
J gene: TRBJ1-6
V gene: TRBV6-5
D gene: NA
CDR3 protein: CASRQQNNSPLHF
CDR3 DNA: TGTGCCAGCAGACAGCAGAATAATTCACCCCTCCACTTT

clone size: NA
J gene: TRBJ2-7
V gene: TRBV11-2
D gene: NA
CDR3 protein: CASSLGRSGYEQYF
CDR3 DNA: TGTGCCAGCAGCTTAGGTCGCAGTGGCTACGAGCAGTACTTC

clone size: NA
J gene: TRBJ1-3
V gene: TRBV5-1
D gene: NA
CDR3 protein: CASSSLTGSSGNTIYF
CDR3 DNA: TGCGCCAGCAGCTCCCTGACAGGTTCCTCTGGAAACACCATATATTTT

clone size: NA
J gene: TRBJ1-1
V gene: TRBV10-3
D gene: NA
CDR3 protein: CAIRIPREAEAFF
CDR3 DNA: TGTGCCATCAGAATACCAAGGGAGGCTGAAGCTTTCTTT

clone size: NA
J gene: TRBJ1-1
V gene: TRBV28
D gene: NA
CDR3 protein: CASKVGGTEAFF
CDR3 DNA: TGTGCCAGCAAGGTAGGAGGCACTGAAGCTTTCTTT

clone size: once
J gene: TRBJ2-7
V gene: TRBV3-1/TRBV3-2
D gene: TRBD2
CDR3 protein: CASSQDPGLAAYF
CDR3 DNA: TGTGCCAGCAGCCAAGACCCCGGACTAGCGGCGTACTTC

clone size: NA
J gene: TRBJ1-6
V gene: TRBV27
D gene: TRBD1
CDR3 protein: CASHRDRGSPLHF
CDR3 DNA: TGTGCCAGCCACCGGGACAGGGGTTCACCCCTCCACTTT

clone size: NA
J gene: TRBJ1-2
V gene: TRBV5-1
D gene: TRBD1
CDR3 protein: CASSGPTGNYGYTF
CDR3 DNA: TGCGCCAGCAGCGGACCGACAGGGAACTATGGCTACACCTTC

clone size: NA
J gene: TRBJ1-1
V gene: TRBV5-4
D gene: TRBD1
CDR3 protein: CASSLRPGTGALNTEAFF
CDR3 DNA: TGTGCCAGCAGCTTACGTCCCGGGACAGGGGCTTTGAACACTGAAGCTTTCTTT

clone size: NA
J gene: TRBJ1-1
V gene: TRBV29-1
D gene: NA
CDR3 protein: CSVARGNTEAFF
CDR3 DNA: TGCAGCGTTGCTCGGGGGAACACTGAAGCTTTCTTT

clone size: NA
J gene: TRBJ2-7
V gene: TRBV6-5
D gene: NA
CDR3 protein: CASRNLGASGEQYF
CDR3 DNA: TGTGCCAGCAGAAACCTCGGTGCCTCGGGCGAGCAGTACTTC

clone size: NA
J gene: TRBJ1-5
V gene: TRBV15
D gene: NA
CDR3 protein: CATSQISNQPQHF
CDR3 DNA: TGTGCCACCAGCCAGATTAGCAATCAGCCCCAGCATTTT

clone size: NA
J gene: TRBJ2-6
V gene: TRBV6-5
D gene: NA
CDR3 protein: CASSKNPRGANVLTF
CDR3 DNA: TGTGCCAGCAGTAAGAACCCGAGGGGGGCCAACGTCCTGACTTTC

clone size: NA
J gene: TRBJ1-1
V gene: TRBV6-2/TRBV6-3
D gene: NA
CDR3 protein: CASSSMGVVTEAFF
CDR3 DNA: TGTGCCAGCAGTTCCATGGGGGTGGTCACTGAAGCTTTCTTT

clone size: once
J gene: TRBJ2-1
V gene: TRBV4-1
D gene: NA
CDR3 protein: CASSQDLGGQFF
CDR3 DNA: TGCGCCAGCAGCCAAGATTTAGGCGGGCAGTTCTTC

clone size: NA
J gene: TRBJ2-1
V gene: TRBV5-1
D gene: TRBD1
CDR3 protein: CASRLTGTGNGFEQFF
CDR3 DNA: TGCGCCAGCAGGTTAACCGGGACAGGAAATGGTTTCGAGCAGTTCTTC

clone size: NA
J gene: TRBJ1-2
V gene: TRBV28
D gene: NA
CDR3 protein: CASSFLTGTGYTF
CDR3 DNA: TGTGCCAGCAGTTTCTTGACAGGCACGGGCTACACCTTC

clone size: NA
J gene: TRBJ2-1
V gene: TRBV6-4
D gene: NA
CDR3 protein: CASSDSDIDEQFF
CDR3 DNA: TGTGCCAGCAGTGACTCGGATATAGATGAGCAGTTCTTC

clone size: once
J gene: TRBJ2-7
V gene: TRBV6-5
D gene: NA
CDR3 protein: CASILVGDPHEQYF
CDR3 DNA: TGTGCCAGCATCCTTGTGGGGGATCCCCACGAGCAGTACTTC

clone size: NA
J gene: TRBJ2-7
V gene: TRBV10-1
D gene: NA
CDR3 protein: CASSEGTGVYEQYF
CDR3 DNA: TGCGCCAGCAGTGAGGGGACCGGGGTATACGAGCAGTACTTC

clone size: NA
J gene: TRBJ2-7
V gene: TRBV5-1
D gene: NA
CDR3 protein: CASSLDSPGWYEQYF
CDR3 DNA: TGCGCCAGCAGCTTGGACTCCCCGGGTTGGTACGAGCAGTACTTC

clone size: NA
J gene: TRBJ2-7
V gene: TRBV6-5
D gene: NA
CDR3 protein: CASSYKAGYEQYF
CDR3 DNA: TGTGCCAGCAGTTACAAAGCGGGCTACGAGCAGTACTTC

clone size: NA
J gene: TRBJ2-5
V gene: TRBV29-1
D gene: NA
CDR3 protein: CSVAEGGETQYF
CDR3 DNA: TGCAGCGTTGCGGAGGGGGGAGAGACCCAGTACTTC

clone size: NA
J gene: TRBJ2-3
V gene: TRBV7-3
D gene: TRBD2
CDR3 protein: CASSRTSGSTDTQYF
CDR3 DNA: TGTGCCAGCAGTAGGACTAGCGGCAGCACAGATACGCAGTATTTT

clone size: NA
J gene: TRBJ1-5
V gene: TRBV10-3
D gene: NA
CDR3 protein: CAISRDERQPQHF
CDR3 DNA: TGTGCCATCAGCCGGGACGAACGGCAGCCCCAGCATTTT